The entry below gives a single T cell receptor (beta chain) sequence along with its context. The antigen it binds to is not known. Per-base qualities were not stored, and no clone one base away is much larger. To sequence the TCRbeta CDR3 region, genomic DNA was isolated from the sorted cells. The immunoSEQ Assay was used for sequencing of TCRbeta CDR3 regions. TCRdb retrieved this table from immuneACCESS and kept in-frame rearrangements only. Not all clones are present; in checked studies, unresolved V genes account for under half, and no reason is known for the remainder. The sample table holds fewer than 100,000 clones, of which about four fifths were seen once. Jointly, the top ten make up 0.4% to 0.5% of the sample. The germline V gene yields MNHEY for CDR1 and SVGAGI for CDR2. Trimming costs V 10 bases and J 0 bases, and their ends lie 18 bases apart. The CDR3, from cysteine to phenylalanine, totals 15 residues. Here the CDR3 DNA is all that survives: 45 bases in frame from base 1.

The trial excluded patients who had a history of autoimmune disease or were on systemic immunosuppression. Peripheral blood for TCR sequencing was collected from all dose cohorts at baseline, on cycle 4 day 1, and on cycle 7 day 1. The samples were drawn from a first-in-human, open-label, multicenter phase I dose-escalation trial of ivuxolimab. Adults with locally advanced or metastatic melanoma, renal cell carcinoma, hepatocellular carcinoma or head and neck squamous cell carcinoma were enrolled in the trial. Before TCR sequencing, CD4+ T cells and CD8+ T cells were sorted from peripheral blood as separate populations. This entry belongs to a study of OX40 agonist ivuxolimab in advanced cancers. Regarding the study in general: Ivuxolimab was a fully human IgG2 agonistic monoclonal antibody targeting the costimulatory receptor OX40 (CD134). Intravenous ivuxolimab was administered to patients every 2 weeks at six dose levels: 0.01, 0.1, 0.3, 1.5, 3 and 10 mg/kg. Partial responses occurred in three dose-escalation patients, of whom one had hepatocellular carcinoma and two had cutaneous melanoma. Among the roughly 54 dose-escalation patients, around 19 had hepatocellular carcinoma, approximately 15 melanoma, 9 renal cell carcinoma and 9 head and neck cancer. Prior anti-PD-1, anti-PD-L1 or anti-CTLA-4 therapy was permitted, and about two fifths of dose-escalation patients had received checkpoint inhibitors. In the dose-escalation cohort, around four fifths of patients were male, and the mean age was 60 years with a range of roughly 23 to 90. The paper reports the monotherapy dose-escalation portion (N of about 52 patients) of the phase I ivuxolimab trial. The point of sequencing TCRbeta in the periphery was to test whether ivuxolimab changed TCR sequence diversity and drove clonal T-cell expansion.

Study-level results and caveats: Partial responders in the 0.1-3.0 mg/kg groups had among the lowest normalized peripheral clonal expansion, especially among CD8+ T cells. After ivuxolimab, CD8+ T cells had more expanded clones than CD4+ T cells on average. Which antigens the clonally expanded peripheral T cells were specific for was not determined. Low levels of normalized T-cell clonal expansion were also seen in some patients who did not respond. At doses from 0.1 to 3.0 mg/kg, clonal expansion was seen in both CD4+ and CD8+ blood T cells between baseline and week 6.

The specimen comprised CD4+ or CD8+ T cells sorted from blood, sampled in a trial of the OX40 agonist ivuxolimab. The chain is encoded by TRBV6-5 joined to TRBJ1-2, with TRBD1 tentatively as D gene (5 bases match). The clonotype comes from an adult with an advanced solid tumor such as melanoma, head and neck, liver or kidney cancer. The DNA is TGTGCCACCGGGGGACTTAGAAATGCTAACTATGGCTACACCTTC. This sequence encodes CATGGLRNANYGYTF.